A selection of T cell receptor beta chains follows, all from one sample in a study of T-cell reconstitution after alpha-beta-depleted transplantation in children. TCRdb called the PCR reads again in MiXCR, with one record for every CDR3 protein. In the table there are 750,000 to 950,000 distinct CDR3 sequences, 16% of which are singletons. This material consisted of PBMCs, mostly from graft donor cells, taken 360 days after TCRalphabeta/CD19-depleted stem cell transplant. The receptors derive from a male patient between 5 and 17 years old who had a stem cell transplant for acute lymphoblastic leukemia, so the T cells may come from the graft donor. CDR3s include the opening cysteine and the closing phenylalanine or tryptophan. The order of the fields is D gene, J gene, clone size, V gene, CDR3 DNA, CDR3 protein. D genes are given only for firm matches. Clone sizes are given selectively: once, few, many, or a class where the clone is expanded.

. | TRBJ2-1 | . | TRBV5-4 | TGTGCCAGCAGGGTCTGGGGGAATGAGCAGTTCTTC | CASRVWGNEQFF
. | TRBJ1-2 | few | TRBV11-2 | TGTGCCAGCAGCCAGCTTACAAAAGGAGGGGGGTGGGGCTATGGCTACACCTTC | CASSQLTKGGGWGYGYTF
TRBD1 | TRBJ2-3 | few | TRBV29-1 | TGCAGCGTTGACCCGGGACAGGGCCACACAGATACGCAGTATTTT | CSVDPGQGHTDTQYF
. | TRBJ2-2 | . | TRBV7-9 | TGTGCCAGCAGCCGTGTTTTGGACAGGAACACCGGGGAGCTGTTTTTT | CASSRVLDRNTGELFF
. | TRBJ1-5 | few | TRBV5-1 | TGCGCCAGCAGCTTGGATTGGGGGTCTAATCAGCCCCAGCATTTT | CASSLDWGSNQPQHF
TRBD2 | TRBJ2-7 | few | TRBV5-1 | TGCGCCAGCAGCCTGCCCGGGACTAGCGGCGAGCAGTACTTC | CASSLPGTSGEQYF
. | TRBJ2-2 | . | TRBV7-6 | TGTGCCAGCAGCTTAGCGGCACTGTTCGGTTCCGGGGAGCTGTTTTTT | CASSLAALFGSGELFF
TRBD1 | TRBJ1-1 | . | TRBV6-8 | TGTGCCAGCAGCAACGAACGGAGGACAGGGAATGAAGCTTTCTTT | CASSNERRTGNEAFF
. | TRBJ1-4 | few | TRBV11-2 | TGTGCCAGCAGCTTAGACGGACAGCGTGCAACTAATGAAAAACTGTTTTTT | CASSLDGQRATNEKLFF
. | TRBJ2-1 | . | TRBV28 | TGTGCCAGCATCGCGGGATGGTCCTACAATGAGCAGTTCTTC | CASIAGWSYNEQFF
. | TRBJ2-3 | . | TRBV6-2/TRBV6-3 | TGTGCCAGCAGTTACGGGGTGGTCTCCACAGATACGCAGTATTTT | CASSYGVVSTDTQYF
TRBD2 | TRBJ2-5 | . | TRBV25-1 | TGTGCCAGCAGTGAAGGTGGCGGGAGGCTTCAAGAGACCCAGTACTTC | CASSEGGGRLQETQYF
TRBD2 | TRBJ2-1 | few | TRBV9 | TGTGCCAGCAGCGTCGGGGAGGGAGAGGCCTACAATGAGCAGTTCTTC | CASSVGEGEAYNEQFF
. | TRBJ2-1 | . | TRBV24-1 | TGTGCCACCAGTGATTGGCTAGCCCCATACAATGAGCAGTTCTTC | CATSDWLAPYNEQFF
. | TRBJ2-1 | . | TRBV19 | TGTGCCAGTAGTAAGGCAAAGAGGTATGAGCAGTTCTTC | CASSKAKRYEQFF
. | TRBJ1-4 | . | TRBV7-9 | TGTGCCAGCAGCTTAGCGATGGTACGGGACCTTAATGAAAAACTGTTTTTT | CASSLAMVRDLNEKLFF
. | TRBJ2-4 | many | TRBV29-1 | TGCAGCGTTGCTGTAGGGGGAGGTCACAAAAACATTCAGTACTTC | CSVAVGGGHKNIQYF
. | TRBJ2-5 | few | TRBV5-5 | TGTGCCAGCAGCTTGGGAGCTGGGGGTGGACAAGAGACCCAGTACTTC | CASSLGAGGGQETQYF
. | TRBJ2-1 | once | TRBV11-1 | TGTGCCAGCAGCTTAGGGGTGGGCAACAATCCTCCCCACAATGAGCAGTTCTTC | CASSLGVGNNPPHNEQFF
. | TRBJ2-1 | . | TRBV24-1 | TGTGCCACCAGTGACCCATTTGGGAGTAGCGGAGGCTCCATTAGCTCCTACAATGAGCAGTTCTTC | CATSDPFGSSGGSISSYNEQFF
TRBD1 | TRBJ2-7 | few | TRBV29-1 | TGCAGCGCGATTACAGGGGTCTGGTACGAGCAGTACTTC | CSAITGVWYEQYF
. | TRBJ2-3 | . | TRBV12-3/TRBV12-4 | TGTGCCAGCAGTTGGGCTGGCCCATCAGATACGCAGTATTTT | CASSWAGPSDTQYF
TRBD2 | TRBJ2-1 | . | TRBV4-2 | TGTGCCAGCAGCCCCAAAAGACTAGCGGGAGATGAGCAGTTCTTC | CASSPKRLAGDEQFF
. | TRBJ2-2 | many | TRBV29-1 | TGCAGCGTTGACTCGCAGGGTAGAACCGGGGAGCTGTTTTTT | CSVDSQGRTGELFF
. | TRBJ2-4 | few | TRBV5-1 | TGCGCCAGCAGCCCCGGGGAGGGGGTTGCCAAAAACATTCAGTACTTC | CASSPGEGVAKNIQYF
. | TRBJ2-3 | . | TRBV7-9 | TGTGCCAGCAGCCATTCCCTGGACAGCACAGATACGCAGTATTTT | CASSHSLDSTDTQYF
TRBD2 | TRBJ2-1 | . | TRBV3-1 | TGTGCCAGCAGCCAAGATCAGAGCGGGAGATACAATGAGCAGTTCTTC | CASSQDQSGRYNEQFF
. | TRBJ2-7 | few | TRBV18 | TGTGCCAGCTCACCCCAGGGTGGGACGTCATACGAGCAGTACTTC | CASSPQGGTSYEQYF
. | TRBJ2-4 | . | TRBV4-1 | TGCGCCAGCAGCCCCAACTTTCAGTTTCTAGCCAAAAACATTCAGTACTTC | CASSPNFQFLAKNIQYF
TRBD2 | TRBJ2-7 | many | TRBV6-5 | TGTGCCAGCAGTTGGGGGACTAGCGGGACCTACGAGCAGTACTTC | CASSWGTSGTYEQYF
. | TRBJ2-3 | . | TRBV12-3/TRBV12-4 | TGTGCCAGCAGTTGGGGGTCGGGGGCAGATACGCAGTATTTT | CASSWGSGADTQYF
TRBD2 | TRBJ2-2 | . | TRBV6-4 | TGTGCCAGCAGGAGCGGGAGAGGGACCGGGGAGCTGTTTTTT | CASRSGRGTGELFF
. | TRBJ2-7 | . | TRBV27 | TGTGCCAGCAGTTTAGCCGGGTCTTTAGGGTACGAGCAGTACTTC | CASSLAGSLGYEQYF
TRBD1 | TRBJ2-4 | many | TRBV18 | TGTGCCAGCTCACCACCCCAGGACAGGGCAGCCAAAAACATTCAGTACTTC | CASSPPQDRAAKNIQYF
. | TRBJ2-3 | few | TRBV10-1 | TGCGCCAGCAGTCGAGAGATTAGAGATACGCAGTATTTT | CASSREIRDTQYF
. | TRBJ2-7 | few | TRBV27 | TGTGCCAGCAGCCCTTTGGTCGAAAGATTGTCCTACGAGCAGTACTTC | CASSPLVERLSYEQYF
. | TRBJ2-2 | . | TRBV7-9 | TGTGCCAGCAGACCAAGCCACACAGGGCCCGGGGAGCTGTTTTTT | CASRPSHTGPGELFF
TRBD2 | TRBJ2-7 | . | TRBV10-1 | TGCGCCAGCAGTGAGTCGTTGGCGGGAGCAGGATTTTTTGGATCCTACGAGCAGTACTTC | CASSESLAGAGFFGSYEQYF
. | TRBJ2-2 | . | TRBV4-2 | TGTGCCAGCAGCATCGGCGTGAGACGCACCGGGGAGCTGTTTTTT | CASSIGVRRTGELFF